Shown below are 12 T cell receptor beta chains from a single sample sequenced in a study of human T cells and chemical hapten exposure. Via MiXCR, TCRdb re-called the RACE reads, giving one row per CDR3 protein. The sample shows tens of thousands of distinct CDR3 sequences, 10% to 12% of them seen only once. The time point denotes: patch test 3, about 24 weeks after DPC sensitization. As for treatment: therapeutic diphenylcyclopropenone sensitization with weekly scalp DPC. The sequencing here drew on whole blood, taken in connection with sensitization to the hapten diphenylcyclopropenone (DPC). All receptors derive from a woman between 50 and 59 years old with alopecia areata. Some clones in this sample may be carry-over from other donors' samples.

This chain links TRBV20-1 with TRBJ1-3; D gene unclear. The germline CDR1 and CDR2 sequences are DFQATT and SNEGSKA (reference sequence). Trimming took 0 bases from V and 0 from J, leaving 12 bases between them. This CDR3 has 16 residues. CDR3 amino acids: CSARDSLNPSGNTIYF. The DNA for the CDR3 is TGCAGTGCTAGAGATAGTTTAAACCCCTCTGGAAACACCATATATTTT.

This clonotype was observed a handful of times. V and J are TRBV4-3 and TRBJ2-3, with a tentative D call TRBD1 (5 bases). This CDR3 is 13 amino acids long. With 1 base removed from V and 6 bases from J, the gap between germline ends came to 8 bases. The germline gives CDR1 LGHNA, CDR2 YSLEER. CDR3 sequence: CASSQASGDTQYF. For the CDR3, the DNA is TGCGCCAGCAGCCAAGCCTCAGGGGATACGCAGTATTTT.

The V and J genes are TRBV9 and TRBJ2-3; D might be TRBD1 (5 bases). The CDR3 runs 13 residues. V lost 4 bases, J lost 5 bases, and 11 bases lay in between. Germline V gene lookup returns CDR1 SGDLS and CDR2 YYNGEE. CDR3 DNA: TGTGCCAGCAGCATCCCAGGGCGAGATACGCAGTATTTT. This gives the protein CASSIPGRDTQYF.

This clonotype has a count of ten or more. This chain connects TRBV11-2 to TRBJ2-3, with 11 bases identical to TRBD1. The CDR3 extends over 15 amino acids. V shed 4 bases and J 4 bases; nucleotides not matched to a gene: 4. Germline V gene sequence: CDR1 SGHAT, CDR2 FQNNGV. The CDR3 sequence is CASSSGQGAADTQYF. In nucleotides, the CDR3 is TGTGCCAGCAGCTCCGGACAGGGGGCGGCAGATACGCAGTATTTT.

The V gene is TRBV5-1, the J gene TRBJ2-7; D possibly uses TRBD1 or TRBD2 (6 bases each). Trimming shortened V by 0 bases and J by 2 bases, and 15 bases separated the two germline ends. This CDR3 spans 16 amino acids. Germline V gives CDR1 SGHRS, CDR2 YFSETQ. CDR3 DNA sequence: TGCGCCAGCAGCTTGGCCGGAGGGGGGTCCACCTACGAGCAGTACTTC. It specifies CASSLAGGGSTYEQYF.

This clonotype was seen many times. The rearrangement links TRBV19 to TRBJ2-7; the match to TRBD2 covers 14 bases. J was trimmed by 9 bases and V by 5 bases; bases with no gene match: 6. Germline V lookup: CDR1 LNHDA, CDR2 SQIVND (reference sequence). This CDR3 has 14 residues. CDR3: CASSPLGTSGRQYF. The DNA for the CDR3 is TGTGCCAGTAGTCCGCTCGGGACTAGCGGGAGGCAGTACTTC.

As concerns this clonotype: Compared with germline, one end of the junction differs, possibly owing to a read error. The gene calls are TRBV24-1 and TRBJ2-1, with a weak D call TRBD1 (6 bases). Germline lookup yields CDR1 KGHDR and CDR2 SFDVKD. CDR3 length equals 14 residues. The CDR3, as DNA: TGTGCCACCAGCGAGGGGGATGCTTACAATGAGCAGCTCTTC. Amino acid sequence: CATSEGDAYNEQLF.

This clonotype has a count of ten or more. The CDR3 loop is CSARTTYEQYF. The CDR3 region has the DNA TGCAGTGCTAGAACTACCTACGAGCAGTACTTC. The gene calls are TRBV20-1 and TRBJ2-7; D ambiguous. Germline V gives CDR1 DFQATT, CDR2 SNEGSKA (reference sequence). The V end was cut by 2 bases, the J end by 2 bases, with 4 bases between. This CDR3 is built from 11 residues.

This clonotype was counted only a few times. J is TRBJ1-1 and V is TRBV14; D not certain. This CDR3 is built from 13 residues. V shed 2 bases and J shed 2 bases, with 6 bases lying between them. Looked up from germline, CDR1 is SGHDN and CDR2 is FVKESK. CDR3 amino acids: CASSQLGNTEAFF. For the CDR3, the DNA is TGTGCCAGCAGCCAACTGGGTAACACTGAAGCTTTCTTT.

In its sample, this clonotype was seen a few times. The J gene is TRBJ2-6, the V gene TRBV6-2 or TRBV6-3; tentatively, D is TRBD1 or TRBD2 (5 bases each). This CDR3 is built from 16 residues. With 1 base removed from V and 1 base from J, the gap between germline ends came to 8 bases. Germline V gene data show CDR1 as MNHEY and CDR2 as SVGEGT. CDR3 region: CASSYWGGSGANVLTF. CDR3 sequence (DNA): TGTGCCAGCAGTTACTGGGGCGGGTCTGGGGCCAACGTCCTGACTTTC.

The chain carries TRBV29-1 and TRBJ1-2; D remains unclear. V lost 4 bases and J lost 8, with 11 bases in between. The CDR3 is 11 amino acids. CDR1 is SQVTM, CDR2 ANQGSEA, per germline. CDR3 residues: CSVVGLRGYTF. CDR3 in DNA: TGCAGCGTTGTAGGCCTAAGGGGCTACACCTTC.

The V gene is TRBV28, the J gene TRBJ2-2, with D possibly TRBD1 on 5 matching bases. The CDR3 runs 13 residues. Trimming took 6 bases from V and 1 from J, leaving 6 bases between them. Germline values: CDR1 MDHEN, CDR2 SYDVKM. The CDR3: CASRGENTGELFF. The CDR3 DNA follows: TGTGCCAGCAGAGGGGAGAACACCGGGGAGCTGTTTTTT.